Sequencing of this T cell receptor beta chain was carried out in a study of T cell repertoires in cytomegalovirus infection. About the research overall: Evidence of both CMV infection and a matching HLA type came from public TCR beta signatures. Overall study findings and caveats: In two of eight donors, the top clonotype was HLA-C-restricted CMV-specific.

TCRdb called the reads again in MiXCR, with one record for every CDR3 protein. The repertoire holds 400,000 or so distinct CDR3 sequences, with around 18% as singletons. About this clonotype itself: Its specificity is not known.

Germline V CDR1 and CDR2: SGHDT, YYEEEE. This CDR3 contains 15 residues. V was clipped by 0 bases and J by 3 bases, with 12 bases between them. The source material was PBMCs. V usage is TRBV5-6 and J usage is TRBJ1-2, with TRBD1 as a possible D gene (5 bases). This TCR was recovered from a human donor in good health (CMV status not recorded). Some clones in this sample may be carry-over from other donors' samples. In DNA, the CDR3 is TGTGCCAGCAGCTTGGAGACAGTTGGGGACTATGGCTACACCTTC. This gives the protein CASSLETVGDYGYTF.